This T cell receptor beta chain was observed in a study of a mutant IDH1 vaccine in newly diagnosed glioma (dated by TCRdb to the early 2020s). A note on the overall study: Vaccination began 4-6 weeks after radiotherapy alone, or alongside temozolomide cycles in the chemotherapy-containing groups. The week-35 safety follow-up was designated visit V12, and the week-47 end of study was designated visit V13. Of the approximately 35 treated patients, 62.5% were male and 37.5% were female, and a mean age of roughly 41 years was recorded. Before enrollment, patients had received standard therapy of radiotherapy alone, temozolomide alone, or radiochemotherapy with temozolomide; most received the combination. Peripheral blood was drawn at six visits: V03 (baseline), V05, V07, V10, V12 and V13. Longitudinal TCRB deep sequencing was performed for fewer than 30 treated patients wherever samples were available for exploratory analyses.

Interpreted using the paper, the time point label stands for: week 47, end of study. Each vaccine dose was 300 ug of a 20-mer mutant IDH1 peptide in Montanide, given subcutaneously with topical imiquimod. Patients received eight vaccinations in weeks 1, 3, 5, 7, 11, 15, 19 and 23, corresponding to visits V03 through V10. All donors had newly diagnosed IDH1-mutant astrocytomas of WHO grade 3 or 4 that showed loss of nuclear ATRX. The samples were drawn from NOA16, a multicentre, single-arm, open-label phase I trial in Germany that tested a mutant IDH1 peptide vaccine in humans for the first time. Genomic DNA for TCRB sequencing was extracted from EDTA blood using the DNeasy Blood and Tissue Kit. On this clone itself: Its antigen remains undetermined. No much larger clone is present one base from it, and per-base qualities are unavailable.

Library preparation employed the immunoSEQ multiplex PCR assay. The hsTCRB Kit was used according to the manufacturer's protocol to amplify rearranged TCR beta chain sequences. An Illumina MiSeq was used to sequence the TCRB libraries. On the study's bioinformatics: The proprietary platform of the kit vendor was used for demultiplexing, trimming and gene mapping. TCRdb stores this immuneACCESS table with in-frame sequences only. Part of the clones is absent; in the studies checked, under half of the shortfall reflects unresolved V genes, and no reason is known for the rest. D and trimming were read from the DNA, whereas the V and J calls and clone size are those reported in that table. Across this sample there are around 30,000 clones, with about four fifths seen only once. Of the sample, approximately 28% falls within the top ten clones. Paper-wide results and their limitations: The authors noted that analyses of patient blood samples could not be reproduced because of sample limitations. PBMC samples for TCRB deep sequencing were selected based on availability. Pseudoprogression appeared unrelated to alterations in the top peripheral T cell clonotypes detected by TCRB sequencing. Immune responses induced by the vaccine were seen in over 80% of patients across multiple MHC alleles.

Sequenced here: PBMCs, sampled from a glioma patient whose treatment included an IDH1 peptide vaccine. The TCR originated in a man aged 30-40 years with glioma.

The nucleotide sequence is given as TGTGCCAGCAGTAGCGGGGGGGCCACCGGGGAGCTGTTTTTT. This codes for CASSSGGATGELFF. Here the chain combines TRBV7-9 and TRBJ2-2, and 11 bases in between align with TRBD2. Its CDR3 holds 14 amino acids, cysteine through phenylalanine. The sequence is cut down to CDR3 DNA, 42 bases in frame from base 1. From a lookup of the germline V gene (reference sequence), CDR1 and CDR2 are SEHNR and FQNEAQ. Germline trimming amounts to 6 bases on V and 4 bases on J, with 1 as the count of junction bases outside the gene matches.